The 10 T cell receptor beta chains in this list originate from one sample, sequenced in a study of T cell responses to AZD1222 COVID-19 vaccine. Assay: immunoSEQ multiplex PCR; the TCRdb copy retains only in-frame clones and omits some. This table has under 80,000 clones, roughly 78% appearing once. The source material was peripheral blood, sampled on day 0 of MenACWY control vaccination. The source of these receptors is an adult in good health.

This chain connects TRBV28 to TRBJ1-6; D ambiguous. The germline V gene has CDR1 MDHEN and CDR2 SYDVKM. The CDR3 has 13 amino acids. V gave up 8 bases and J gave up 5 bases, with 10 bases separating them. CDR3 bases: TGTGCCAGCCTACAAGGAAATAATTCACCCCTCCACTTT. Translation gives CASLQGNNSPLHF.

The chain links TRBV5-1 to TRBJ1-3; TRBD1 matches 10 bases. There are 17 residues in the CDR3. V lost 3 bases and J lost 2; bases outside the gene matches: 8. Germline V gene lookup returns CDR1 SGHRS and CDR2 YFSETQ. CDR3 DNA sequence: TGCGCCAGCAGCTCCGGGACAGGGGAAGGCACTGGAAACACCATATATTTT. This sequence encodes CASSSGTGEGTGNTIYF.

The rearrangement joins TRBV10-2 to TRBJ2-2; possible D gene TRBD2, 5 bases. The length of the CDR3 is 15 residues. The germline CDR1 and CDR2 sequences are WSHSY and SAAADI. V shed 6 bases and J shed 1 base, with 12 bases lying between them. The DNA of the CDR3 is TGCGCCAGCAGGGTTTTGGCGGGGAACACCGGGGAGCTGTTTTTT. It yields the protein CASRVLAGNTGELFF.

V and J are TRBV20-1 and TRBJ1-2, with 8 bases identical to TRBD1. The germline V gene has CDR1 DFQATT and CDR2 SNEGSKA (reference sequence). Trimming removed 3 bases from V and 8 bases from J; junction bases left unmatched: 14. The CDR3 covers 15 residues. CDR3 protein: CSASRPSGGEYGYTF. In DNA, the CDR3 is TGCAGTGCTAGTAGGCCCTCAGGGGGCGAATACGGCTACACCTTC.

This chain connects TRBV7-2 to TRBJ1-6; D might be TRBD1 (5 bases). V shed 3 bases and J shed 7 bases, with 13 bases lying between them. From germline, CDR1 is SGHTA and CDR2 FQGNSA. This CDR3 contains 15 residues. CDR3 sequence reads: CASSLEGRANSPLHF. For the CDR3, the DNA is TGTGCCAGCAGCTTGGAAGGCAGGGCGAATTCACCCCTCCACTTT.

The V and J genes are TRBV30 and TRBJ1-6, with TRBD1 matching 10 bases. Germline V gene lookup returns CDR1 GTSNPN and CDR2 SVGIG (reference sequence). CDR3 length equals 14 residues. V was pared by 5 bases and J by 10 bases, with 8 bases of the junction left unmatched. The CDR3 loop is CAWRTGTGASPLHF. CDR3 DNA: TGTGCCTGGCGGACCGGGACAGGGGCCTCACCCCTCCACTTT.

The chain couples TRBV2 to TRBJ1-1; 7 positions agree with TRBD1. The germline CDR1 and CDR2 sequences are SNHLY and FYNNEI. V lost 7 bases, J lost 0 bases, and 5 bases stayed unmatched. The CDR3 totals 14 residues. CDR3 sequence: CASNLQGMNTEAFF. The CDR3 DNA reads TGTGCCAGCAACCTACAGGGGATGAACACTGAAGCTTTCTTT. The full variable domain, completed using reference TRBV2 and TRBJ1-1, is EPEVTQTPSHQVTQMGQEVILRCVPISNHLYFYWYRQILGQKVEFLVSFYNNEISEKSEIFDDQFSVERPDGSNFTLKIRSTKLEDSAMYFCASNLQGMNTEAFFGQGTRLTVV.

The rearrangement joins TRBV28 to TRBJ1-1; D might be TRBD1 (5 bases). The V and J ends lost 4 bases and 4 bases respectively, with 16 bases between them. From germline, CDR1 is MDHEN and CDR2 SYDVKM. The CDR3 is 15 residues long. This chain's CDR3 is CASSSLGGVGTEAFF. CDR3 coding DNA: TGTGCCAGCAGTTCATTGGGGGGTGTCGGCACTGAAGCTTTCTTT.

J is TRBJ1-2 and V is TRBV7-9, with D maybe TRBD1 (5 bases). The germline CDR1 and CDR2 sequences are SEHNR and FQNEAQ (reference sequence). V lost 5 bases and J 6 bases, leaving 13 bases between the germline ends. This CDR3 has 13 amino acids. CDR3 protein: CASSSRVLDGYTF. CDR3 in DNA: TGTGCCAGCAGCAGCAGGGTACTGGATGGCTACACCTTC.

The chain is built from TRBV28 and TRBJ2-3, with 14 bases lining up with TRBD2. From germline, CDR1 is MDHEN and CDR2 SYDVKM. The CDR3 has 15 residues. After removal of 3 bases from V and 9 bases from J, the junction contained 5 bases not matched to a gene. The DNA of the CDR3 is TGTGCCAGCAGTTTCGGGACTAGCGGGAGAGTCACGCAGTATTTT. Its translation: CASSFGTSGRVTQYF.